What follows describes a single TCR beta chain. It has no known antigen specificity. No clone much larger than this one lies a single base away; base qualities are absent. The record originates from a study of blood T cell repertoires in COVID-19 (dated by TCRdb to about 2020). Broadly, across the study: The collaborator samples originated in the United States, Italy and Spain and spanned the acute and convalescent phases of COVID-19. The prospective study material was composed of cDNA or gDNA derived from T cells, B-cell-depleted T cells, or PBMCs. The dataset comprised deeply sampled blood TCRbeta repertoires from subjects exposed to, actively infected with, or recovered from COVID-19. The repertoires were released in a freely available public database intended as a resource for research on the immune response to SARS-CoV-2. The samples were drawn from two sources: the first 160 participants of the ongoing ImmuneRACE study, and 950 to 1,500 subjects contributed by 6 global collaborators. Sample metadata almost always included a de-identified subject ID, COVID-19 status, age in years and sex. Where available, HLA class I and class II types were taken from metadata supplied by the sample provider and were not determined by assay-based typing.

The investigation overall reported the following: How much clinical and demographic metadata was included differed by source and by participant, and the metadata was provided uncurated.

One collaborating source in Seattle enrolled patients during active infection and followed them longitudinally through the course of disease. Whole blood was collected in K2EDTA tubes by collaborating institutions according to the institutions' own protocols. For TCRbeta analysis, collaborators shipped samples in one of three forms: frozen whole blood, isolated PBMCs, or DNA extracted from either of those sample types. TCRbeta CDR3 regions were amplified from genomic DNA using the immunoSEQ Assay, a bias-controlled multiplex PCR. Regarding the original processing steps: Within the assay, amplification of reference gene primers was used to estimate how many nucleated cells each sample contained. Sequence reads were collapsed and filtered to measure the absolute abundance of every unique TCRbeta CDR3 rearrangement. For each sample, productive Simpson clonality was calculated as the square root of Simpson's diversity index over productive rearrangements. TCRdb mirrors the immuneACCESS table, restricted to in-frame sequences. Some clones are absent from its copies; in checked studies, under half trace to an unresolved V gene, and the reason for the others is unknown. V, J and clone size are those of that table, while D and trimming were read from the DNA. In this sample the table shows some 260,000 clones, over 70% of which occur a single time. About 9.4% of the sample is in the top ten clones.

Sequenced material: peripheral blood. This TCR came from a woman in her sixties or seventies with COVID-19, enrolled during active disease.

The DNA sequence is as follows: TGTGCCAGCAGCCATGGGGCAGGGGGGAAGTCACCCCTCCACTTT. This encodes CASSHGAGGKSPLHF. The chain joins TRBV7-3 to TRBJ1-6, with TRBD1 matching 7 junction bases. The CDR3 goes from the cysteine to the phenylalanine over 15 residues. Just CDR3 DNA is preserved here, 45 bases in frame from base 1. For this chain, trimming is 5 bases at the V end and 10 bases at the J end, and the number of junction bases without a gene match is 11. The CDR1 and CDR2 encoded by the germline V gene are SGHTA and FQGTGA.